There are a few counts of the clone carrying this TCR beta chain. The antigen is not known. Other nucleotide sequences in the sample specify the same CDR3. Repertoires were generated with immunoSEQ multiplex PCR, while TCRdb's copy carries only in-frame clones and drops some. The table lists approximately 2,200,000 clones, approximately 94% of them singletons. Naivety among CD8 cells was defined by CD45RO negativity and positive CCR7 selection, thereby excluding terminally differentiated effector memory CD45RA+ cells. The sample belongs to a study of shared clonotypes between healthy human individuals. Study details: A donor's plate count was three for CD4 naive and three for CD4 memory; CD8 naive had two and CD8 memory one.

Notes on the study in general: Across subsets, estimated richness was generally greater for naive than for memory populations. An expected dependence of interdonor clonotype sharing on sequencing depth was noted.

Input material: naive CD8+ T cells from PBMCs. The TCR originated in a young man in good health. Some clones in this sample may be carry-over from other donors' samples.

The CDR3 reads CASSLAGAYEQYF. DNA of the CDR3: TGTGCCAGCAGTTTGGCGGGAGCCTACGAGCAGTACTTC. V and J are TRBV27 and TRBJ2-7; 7 bases are a match to TRBD2. V was clipped by 3 bases and J by 2 bases; unmatched bases: 1. The CDR3 has 13 amino acids. The germline gives CDR1 MNHEY, CDR2 SMNVEV (reference sequence).